These 5 T cell receptor beta chains came from one sample sequenced in a study of Ad26.COV2.S vaccination and SARS-CoV-2 variants. Treatment in this sample: 19 received Ad26.COV2.S at low or high dose, single or two shots; five or six received placebo; per-sample allocation not given. The investigators took samples on day 63 after the first vaccine or placebo injection. Clones were sequenced by immunoSEQ multiplex PCR, and TCRdb holds only the in-frame ones, with some missing. The data show fewer than 900,000 clones, roughly 90% seen once. The input for sequencing was peripheral blood, taken in a trial of Ad26.COV2.S vaccine versus placebo. The receptors derive from a person between 18 and 59 years old who received the Ad26.COV2.S COVID-19 vaccine or a placebo.

The CDR3 DNA reads TGTGCCTGGAGTGTCAAGAAGGAGCAGTACTTC. As protein: CAWSVKKEQYF. The chain uses TRBV30 and TRBJ2-7, with D hard to call. V was pared by 0 bases and J by 7 bases, with 7 bases between. The CDR3 contains 11 residues. Germline V gene data show CDR1 as GTSNPN and CDR2 as SVGIG (reference sequence).

This chain connects TRBV19 to TRBJ2-2; 10 bases line up with TRBD1. CDR3 size: 16 residues. CDR1 and CDR2 (germline): LNHDA, SQIVND (reference sequence). The ends lost 7 bases at V and 3 bases at J; junction bases unmatched: 8. In nucleotides, the CDR3 is TGTGCCAGTACCCCTTACGGACAGGGGGACACCGGGGAGCTGTTTTTT. Protein sequence: CASTPYGQGDTGELFF.

In nucleotides, the CDR3 is TGTGCCACCAGTGATCCGTGGACAGGGCAAGAGACCCAGTACTTC. Its translation: CATSDPWTGQETQYF. This chain uses TRBV24-1 with TRBJ2-5, with 8 bases identical to TRBD1. J was trimmed by 2 bases and V by 3 bases; bases with no gene match: 4. The CDR3 sequence is 15 residues long. Germline V gene lookup returns CDR1 KGHDR and CDR2 SFDVKD.

In its sample, this clone was seen once. V usage is TRBV10-3 and J usage is TRBJ2-2, with D hard to call. CDR3 size: 12 residues. V was trimmed by 6 bases and J by 1 base, leaving 3 bases between them. The germline CDR1 and CDR2 sequences are ENHRY and SYGVKD. The CDR3 protein is CAIRLNTGELFF. Here the CDR3 DNA reads TGTGCCATCAGACTGAACACCGGGGAGCTGTTTTTT.

The chain recombines TRBV24-1 with TRBJ1-1; tentative D call: TRBD1 (6 bases). V was trimmed by 5 bases and J by 0 bases, leaving 12 bases between them. Germline CDR1 reads KGHDR; CDR2 reads SFDVKD. This CDR3 is built from 15 residues. The CDR3 loop is CATSARTELNTEAFF. CDR3 DNA sequence: TGTGCCACCAGTGCCCGGACAGAGCTGAACACTGAAGCTTTCTTT.